The clone carrying this T cell receptor (beta chain) has more than one count but fewer than ten. This record belongs to a study of T cells in narcolepsy. The CDR3 contains 15 residues. Germline V lookup: CDR1 SGHVS, CDR2 FQNEAQ. Trimming took off 1 base at V and 6 bases at J, with 13 bases between the two ends. Clones were read by immunoSEQ multiplex PCR, and TCRdb kept only the in-frame ones, dropping some. The top ten clones hold 13% to 15% of a sample with about 18,000 clones, approximately 72% of them seen once. The sample comprised CD45RA- memory CD8+ T cells from PBMCs. This TCR came from a human donor with narcolepsy. The rearrangement uses TRBV7-8 and TRBJ2-1; weak D call: TRBD1 (6 bases). The CDR3 protein is CASSLDSQGFNEQFF. The DNA of the CDR3 is TGTGCCAGCAGCTTAGACTCGCAGGGGTTCAATGAGCAGTTCTTC. The entire variable domain, with the rest obtained from reference TRBV7-8 and TRBJ2-1, is as follows: GAGVSQSPRYKVAKRGQDVALRCDPISGHVSLFWYQQALGQGPEFLTYFQNEAQLDKSGLPSDRFFAERPEGSVSTLKIQRTQQEDSAVYLCASSLDSQGFNEQFFGPGTRLTVL.